Sequencing of this T cell receptor beta chain was carried out in a study of tumour-infiltrating T cells in Burkitt lymphoma. With 6 bases clipped from V and 5 bases from J, the junction kept 3 bases outside the gene matches. The germline V gene encodes CDR1 KGHSH and CDR2 LQKENI. CDR3 size: 13 residues. Method: immunoSEQ multiplex PCR; TCRdb's copy keeps in-frame clones and lacks some. The sample shows about 900 clones, about 89% of them seen only once. Sequenced input: tumor tissue. The rearrangement joins TRBV18 to TRBJ1-4; 7 nucleotides match TRBD1. This receptor was obtained from a human donor with diffuse large B-cell lymphoma. CDR3 DNA: TGTGCCAGCTCTAGGGGGCAGAATGAAAAACTGTTTTTT. Translated: CASSRGQNEKLFF. Combining the CDR3 with reference TRBV18 and TRBJ1-4 gives the whole variable domain NAGVMQNPRHLVRRRGQEARLRCSPMKGHSHVYWYRQLPEEGLKFMVYLQKENIIDESGMPKERFSAEFPKEGPSILRIQQVVRGDSAAYFCASSRGQNEKLFFGSGTQLSVL.